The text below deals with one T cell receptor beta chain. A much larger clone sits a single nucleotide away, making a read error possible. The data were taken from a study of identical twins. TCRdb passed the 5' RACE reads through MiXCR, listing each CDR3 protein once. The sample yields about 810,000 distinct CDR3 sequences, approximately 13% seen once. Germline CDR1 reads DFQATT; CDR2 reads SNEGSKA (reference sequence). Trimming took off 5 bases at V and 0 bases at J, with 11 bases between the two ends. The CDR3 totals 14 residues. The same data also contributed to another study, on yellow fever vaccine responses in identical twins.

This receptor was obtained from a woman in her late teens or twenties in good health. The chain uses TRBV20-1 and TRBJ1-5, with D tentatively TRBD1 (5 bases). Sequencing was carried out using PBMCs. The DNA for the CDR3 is TGCAGTGCTGGGTACAGGAATAGCAATCAGCCCCAGCATTTT. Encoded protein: CSAGYRNSNQPQHF.